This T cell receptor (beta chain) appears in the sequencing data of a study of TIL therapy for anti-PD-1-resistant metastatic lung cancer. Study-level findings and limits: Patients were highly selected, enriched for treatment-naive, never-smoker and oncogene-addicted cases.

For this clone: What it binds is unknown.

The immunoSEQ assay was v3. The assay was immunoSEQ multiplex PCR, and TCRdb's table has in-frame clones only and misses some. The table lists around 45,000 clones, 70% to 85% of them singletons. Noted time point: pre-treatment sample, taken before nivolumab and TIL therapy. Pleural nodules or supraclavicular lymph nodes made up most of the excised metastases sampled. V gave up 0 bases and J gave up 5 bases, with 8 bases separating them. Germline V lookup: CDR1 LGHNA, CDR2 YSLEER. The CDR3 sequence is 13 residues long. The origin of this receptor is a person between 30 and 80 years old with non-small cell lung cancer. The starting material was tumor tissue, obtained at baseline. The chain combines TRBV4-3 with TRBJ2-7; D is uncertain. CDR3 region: CASSQDMGNEQYF. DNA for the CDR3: TGCGCCAGCAGCCAAGATATGGGGAACGAGCAGTACTTC.